This T cell receptor (beta chain) was observed in a study of shared clonotypes between healthy human individuals. Whole-study results and caveats: Clonotypes shared by all four sorted-subset donors had higher generation probabilities than non-shared clonotypes.

Clones were sequenced by immunoSEQ multiplex PCR, and TCRdb holds only the in-frame ones, with some missing. Of 1,400,000 or so clones in the sample, approximately 98.5% were seen once. As to this clone: What it binds is not known.

V was cut by 0 bases and J by 5 bases, with 11 bases left in between. This CDR3 is 14 amino acids long. Germline V gives CDR1 SGHRS, CDR2 YFSETQ. The sequenced sample was naive CD4+ T cells sorted from blood. Sample subset: CD45RA+ positively selected. The TCR comes from a man aged 25 to 40 in good health. The chain combines TRBV5-1 with TRBJ2-5, with D perhaps matching TRBD2 (6 bases). The CDR3 is CASSLGGMVETQYF. CDR3 sequence (DNA): TGCGCCAGCAGCTTGGGCGGGATGGTGGAGACCCAGTACTTC.